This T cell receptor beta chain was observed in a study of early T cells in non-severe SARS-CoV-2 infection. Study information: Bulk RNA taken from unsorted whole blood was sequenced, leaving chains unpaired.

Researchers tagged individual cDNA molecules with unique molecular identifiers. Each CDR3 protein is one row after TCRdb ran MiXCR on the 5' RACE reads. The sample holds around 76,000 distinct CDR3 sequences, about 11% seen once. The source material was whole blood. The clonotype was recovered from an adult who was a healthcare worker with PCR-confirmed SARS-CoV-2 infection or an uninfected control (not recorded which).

In DNA, the CDR3 is TGTGCCAGCACCCAGGGGTCAAACACTGAAGCTTTCTTT. Translation gives CASTQGSNTEAFF. This sequence joins TRBV6-5 and TRBJ1-1; perhaps TRBD1 as D (6 bases). Between the trimmed V and J ends, which lost 7 bases and 2 bases, there was a span of 11 bases. The CDR3 runs to 13 residues. The germline V gene encodes CDR1 MNHEY and CDR2 SVGAGI.